A selection of T cell receptor beta chains follows, all from one sample in a study of vaccination and CD4 T cells after COVID-19. The antigens of these receptors remain unknown. MiXCR, applied by TCRdb to the PCR reads, yields one record per CDR3 protein. The data contain fewer than 11,000 distinct CDR3 sequences, about 50% of them singletons. Sequencing was carried out using CD4+ T cells from blood, cultured in vitro. All receptors come from a human donor who had recovered from COVID-19. Each CDR3 is given with its conserved first and last residue. A D gene is named only where the DNA matches it firmly. Expanded clones get a size class; other rows say once, few or many, or leave the size out.

TRBJ1-2,-,-,TRBV21-1,CASSKERGKGYTF,TGTGCCAGCAGCAAAGAGAGGGGGAAAGGCTACACCTTC
TRBJ2-5,-,-,TRBV5-4,CASSLFDSQETQYF,TGTGCCAGCAGCTTGTTTGACAGTCAAGAGACCCAGTACTTC
TRBJ1-1,-,-,TRBV7-2,CASSLQGSLNTEAFF,TGTGCCAGCAGCTTACAGGGGAGTTTAAACACTGAAGCTTTCTTT
TRBJ1-1,-,-,TRBV6-2/TRBV6-3,CASRRDNLETSEAFF,TGTGCCAGCAGACGGGACAACCTTGAGACCTCTGAAGCTTTCTTT
TRBJ1-4,TRBD1,-,TRBV6-5,CASSLDRWNEKLFF,TGTGCCAGCAGTTTGGACAGGTGGAATGAAAAACTGTTTTTT
TRBJ2-5,-,once,TRBV2,CASRRTGWETQYF,TGTGCCAGCAGGCGTACGGGGTGGGAGACCCAGTACTTC
TRBJ1-2,-,-,TRBV7-3,CASSPTSGTNLAKF,TGTGCCAGCAGCCCCACCTCCGGGACAAACCTGGCAAAGTTC
TRBJ1-3,-,-,TRBV2,CASGKEVISGNTIYF,TGTGCCAGCGGAAAGGAGGTAATCTCTGGAAACACCATATATTTT
TRBJ2-3,TRBD2,-,TRBV7-2,CASSPNAGGTDTQYF,TGTGCCAGCAGTCCCAACGCGGGGGGGACAGATACGCAGTATTTT
TRBJ2-1,-,-,TRBV9,CASSPLIAALYNEQFF,TGTGCCAGCAGCCCCTTGATTGCGGCCCTTTACAATGAGCAGTTCTTC
TRBJ1-1,-,few,TRBV20-1,CSARDGRGTEAFF,TGCAGTGCTAGAGATGGTCGGGGTACTGAAGCTTTCTTT